A selection of T cell receptor beta chains follows, all from one sample in a study of T cell responses to AZD1222 COVID-19 vaccine. Measured with immunoSEQ multiplex PCR; TCRdb has only the in-frame clones, and not every one. The table records more than 150,000 clones, 90% of them present only once. This specimen consisted of peripheral blood, obtained on day 0 of AZD1222 vaccination. The receptors were sampled from an adult in good health. CDR3s include the opening cysteine and the closing phenylalanine or tryptophan. Fields, in order: D gene, V gene, clone size, J gene, CDR3 DNA, CDR3 protein. D genes are given only for firm matches. Clone sizes are given selectively: once, few, many, or a class where the clone is expanded.

TRBD1	TRBV4-2	NA	TRBJ2-2	TGTGCCAGCAGCGTACGGACAGGGGGCACCGGGGAGCTGTTTTTT	CASSVRTGGTGELFF
NA	TRBV7-2	NA	TRBJ2-7	TGTGCCAGCAGCTTAGAGGTAGGCATGGCCTCCGAGCAGTACTTC	CASSLEVGMASEQYF
NA	TRBV5-1	NA	TRBJ1-4	TGCGCCAGCAGGCAGGACTTGGCGACTAATGAAAAACTGTTTTTT	CASRQDLATNEKLFF
NA	TRBV21-1	NA	TRBJ1-5	TGTGCCAGCAGCAAAGACAGGGGCGATCAGCCCCAGCATTTT	CASSKDRGDQPQHF
NA	TRBV29-1	NA	TRBJ1-2	TGCAGCGTCACACCCGACGGGGGTCGGTATGGCTACACCTTC	CSVTPDGGRYGYTF
NA	TRBV6-5	NA	TRBJ2-7	TGTGCCAGCAGTAACCCCGGGGGTCGGGAGCAGTACTTC	CASSNPGGREQYF
TRBD1	TRBV15	once	TRBJ1-1	TGTGCCACCAGGGAGGACGATATAGGGAGGTCGGGCGGGGACAGGGAAAGAGGAACTGAAGCTTTCTTT	CATREDDIGRSGGDRERGTEAFF
TRBD2	TRBV7-2	NA	TRBJ2-7	TGTGCCAGCAGCCCTTATGGAGGACTAGTCTACGAGCAGTACTTC	CASSPYGGLVYEQYF
TRBD1	TRBV7-9	NA	TRBJ1-5	TGTGCCAGCAGCGCGACAGGGTATAGCAATCAGCCCCAGCATTTT	CASSATGYSNQPQHF
TRBD1	TRBV30	few	TRBJ1-6	TGTGCCCACGACAGGGGAAATTCACCCCTCCACTTT	CAHDRGNSPLHF
NA	TRBV5-1	NA	TRBJ1-6	TGCGCCAGCAGAAAGGACCATAATTCACCCCTCCACTTT	CASRKDHNSPLHF
TRBD2	TRBV7-8	NA	TRBJ2-7	TGTGCCAGCAGCTTAGACCGGAGTAGTAGCGGGAGGCCCCCTTTGGTGCAGTACTTC	CASSLDRSSSGRPPLVQYF
NA	TRBV9	NA	TRBJ1-6	TGTGCCAGCAGCGTATATCCACCCCAGCGGGGGACGCCTTCACCCCTCCACTTT	CASSVYPPQRGTPSPLHF
NA	TRBV2	NA	TRBJ1-5	TGTGCCAGCAGATTAGAGAGTCGCAATCAGCCCCAGCATTTT	CASRLESRNQPQHF
NA	TRBV5-4	NA	TRBJ2-7	TGTGCCAGCAGCTTGGATGCCTACGAGCAGTACTTC	CASSLDAYEQYF
TRBD1	TRBV27	NA	TRBJ2-1	TGTGCCAGCAGTTTATCCTACGGTAGGACAGGGGCCAATGAGCAGTTCTTC	CASSLSYGRTGANEQFF
TRBD2	TRBV7-2	NA	TRBJ2-3	TGTGCCAGCAGCTTGGGACTAGGTCGCCCAGATACGCAGTATTTT	CASSLGLGRPDTQYF
TRBD2	TRBV2	few	TRBJ2-7	TGTGCCAGCAGTGATTTACCGGGAGGGATGCCGCACGAGCAGTACTTC	CASSDLPGGMPHEQYF
NA	TRBV21-1	NA	TRBJ2-7	TGTGCCAGCGGGGCAGGGTCCCACGAGCAGTACTTC	CASGAGSHEQYF
NA	TRBV6-1	NA	TRBJ1-3	TGTGCCAGCAGTGAATCACCTGGAAACACCATATATTTT	CASSESPGNTIYF
NA	TRBV29-1	NA	TRBJ2-1	TGCAGCGCTGCCCGCGGAGGACTCAATGAGCAGTTCTTC	CSAARGGLNEQFF
NA	TRBV7-9	NA	TRBJ2-3	TGTGCCAGCAGCTTCGGACAGCTCGCAGATACGCAGTATTTT	CASSFGQLADTQYF
NA	TRBV6-5	NA	TRBJ1-2	TGTGCCAGCAGGAATCAGGGGACCTATGGCTACACCTTC	CASRNQGTYGYTF
TRBD2	TRBV29-1	NA	TRBJ2-1	TGCAGCGTTCAACCGGGACTATTGGGTGTTGAGCAGTTCTTC	CSVQPGLLGVEQFF
NA	TRBV11-2	many	TRBJ2-1	TGTGCCAGCATCCTCTCTGGGACCGATGAGCAGTTCTTC	CASILSGTDEQFF
NA	TRBV18	NA	TRBJ1-2	TGTGCCAGCTCACCACAAGGGGAGAACTATGGCTACACCTTC	CASSPQGENYGYTF
NA	TRBV30	few	TRBJ1-5	TGTGCCTGGAGTGGTGGGTACAATCAGCCCCAGCATTTT	CAWSGGYNQPQHF
NA	TRBV19	NA	TRBJ1-5	TGTGCCAGTAACCCCGTAAGGACAGACAATCAGCCCCAGCATTTT	CASNPVRTDNQPQHF
NA	TRBV6-5	NA	TRBJ1-5	TGTGCCAGCAGTTTGGAGTATAGCAATCAGCCCCAGCATTTT	CASSLEYSNQPQHF
TRBD2	TRBV5-6	NA	TRBJ2-1	TGTGCCAGCAGCTTGCCCGGACTAGCGGGAGGTTACAATGAGCAGTTCTTC	CASSLPGLAGGYNEQFF
NA	TRBV5-1	NA	TRBJ1-4	TGCGCCAGCAGCGGAGGACAGACATTCCCTAATGAAAAACTGTTTTTT	CASSGGQTFPNEKLFF
TRBD1	TRBV10-3	NA	TRBJ2-3	TGTGCCATCAGTCAATCCAGGGACAGGGGGCTTACAGATACGCAGTATTTT	CAISQSRDRGLTDTQYF
NA	TRBV11-3	NA	TRBJ2-2	TGTGCCAGCAGCCCAATGAGGGGGGAGGGCCCAACCGGGGAGCTGTTTTTT	CASSPMRGEGPTGELFF
NA	TRBV2	NA	TRBJ2-5	TGTGCCAGCAGTTTGACTAGAGGGACCCAGTACTTC	CASSLTRGTQYF
NA	TRBV14	NA	TRBJ1-6	TGTGCCAGCAGCCGACTGGGTGGTTCACCCCTCCACTTT	CASSRLGGSPLHF
NA	TRBV2	NA	TRBJ1-6	TGTGCCAGCACCCCAAACTCACCCCTCCACTTT	CASTPNSPLHF
NA	TRBV10-3	NA	TRBJ2-7	TGTGCCATCAGTGACGCGCGGGAGCAGTACTTC	CAISDAREQYF
NA	TRBV7-2	NA	TRBJ1-5	TGTGCCAGCAGCTTAGGCCAGGCGTCGTGGCAGCCCCAGCATTTT	CASSLGQASWQPQHF
TRBD1	TRBV28	NA	TRBJ1-5	TGTGCCAGTCTCAAAGCGACAGGGGGCAATCAGCCCCAGCATTTT	CASLKATGGNQPQHF
NA	TRBV6-5	NA	TRBJ1-5	TGTGCCAGCAGACAGGGAGGGCAGCCCCAGCATTTT	CASRQGGQPQHF
TRBD1	TRBV18	medium-sized	TRBJ1-2	TGTGCCAGCTCACCTATACAGGGGCCTGGGGACTACACCTTC	CASSPIQGPGDYTF
NA	TRBV19	once	TRBJ2-7	TGTGCCAGTAGTATGACGGTTAGCTCCTACGAGCAGTACTTC	CASSMTVSSYEQYF
NA	TRBV7-2	NA	TRBJ2-7	TGTGCCAGCAGCTTAGGGGTAGCGGCTACCTACGAGCAGTACTTC	CASSLGVAATYEQYF
TRBD1	TRBV7-2	few	TRBJ2-7	TGTGCCAGCAGCACGGACAGGGGGCGCATCGAGCAGTACTTC	CASSTDRGRIEQYF
NA	TRBV2	NA	TRBJ2-2	TGTGCCAGCAAGGGGGGCACGAACACCGGGGAGCTGTTTTTT	CASKGGTNTGELFF
TRBD1	TRBV6-2/TRBV6-3	once	TRBJ2-3	TGTGCCAGCAGCTATCCGGGACAGAGCACAGATACGCAGTATTTT	CASSYPGQSTDTQYF
TRBD1	TRBV28	NA	TRBJ1-5	TGTGCCAGCAGTCCCGACAGGGGGGGTCAGCCCCAGCATTTT	CASSPDRGGQPQHF
TRBD1	TRBV28	once	TRBJ2-4	TGTGCCAGCAGTTCCCCGCAGACAGGGGTCATTCAGTACTTC	CASSSPQTGVIQYF
TRBD2	TRBV24-1	NA	TRBJ2-1	TGTGCCACCAGTGATTTGAGTAGCGGGAACTACAATGAGCAGTTCTTC	CATSDLSSGNYNEQFF
NA	TRBV11-2	once	TRBJ2-7	TGTGCCAGCAGCTTAGTTGCAAGTGCCTACGAGCAGTACTTC	CASSLVASAYEQYF
NA	TRBV19	once	TRBJ1-1	TGTGCCAGTACGGTTACTTGGGTAGGAATGAACACTGAAGCTTTCTTT	CASTVTWVGMNTEAFF
TRBD1	TRBV19	NA	TRBJ1-3	TGTGCCAGTAGTACCCGGGACAGCTCTGGAAACACCATATATTTT	CASSTRDSSGNTIYF
NA	TRBV7-6	once	TRBJ1-3	TGTGCCAGCAGCTTAGTAACGGGGGCCTCTGGAAACACCATATATTTT	CASSLVTGASGNTIYF
NA	TRBV30	NA	TRBJ2-7	TGTGCCTGGAGTGTTCGGAGGGGTTACTCCTACGAGCAGTACTTC	CAWSVRRGYSYEQYF
NA	TRBV3-1/TRBV3-2	NA	TRBJ1-5	TGTGCCAGCAGCCAAGGTGGTGCAGGGGTGAGCAATCAGCCCCAGCATTTT	CASSQGGAGVSNQPQHF